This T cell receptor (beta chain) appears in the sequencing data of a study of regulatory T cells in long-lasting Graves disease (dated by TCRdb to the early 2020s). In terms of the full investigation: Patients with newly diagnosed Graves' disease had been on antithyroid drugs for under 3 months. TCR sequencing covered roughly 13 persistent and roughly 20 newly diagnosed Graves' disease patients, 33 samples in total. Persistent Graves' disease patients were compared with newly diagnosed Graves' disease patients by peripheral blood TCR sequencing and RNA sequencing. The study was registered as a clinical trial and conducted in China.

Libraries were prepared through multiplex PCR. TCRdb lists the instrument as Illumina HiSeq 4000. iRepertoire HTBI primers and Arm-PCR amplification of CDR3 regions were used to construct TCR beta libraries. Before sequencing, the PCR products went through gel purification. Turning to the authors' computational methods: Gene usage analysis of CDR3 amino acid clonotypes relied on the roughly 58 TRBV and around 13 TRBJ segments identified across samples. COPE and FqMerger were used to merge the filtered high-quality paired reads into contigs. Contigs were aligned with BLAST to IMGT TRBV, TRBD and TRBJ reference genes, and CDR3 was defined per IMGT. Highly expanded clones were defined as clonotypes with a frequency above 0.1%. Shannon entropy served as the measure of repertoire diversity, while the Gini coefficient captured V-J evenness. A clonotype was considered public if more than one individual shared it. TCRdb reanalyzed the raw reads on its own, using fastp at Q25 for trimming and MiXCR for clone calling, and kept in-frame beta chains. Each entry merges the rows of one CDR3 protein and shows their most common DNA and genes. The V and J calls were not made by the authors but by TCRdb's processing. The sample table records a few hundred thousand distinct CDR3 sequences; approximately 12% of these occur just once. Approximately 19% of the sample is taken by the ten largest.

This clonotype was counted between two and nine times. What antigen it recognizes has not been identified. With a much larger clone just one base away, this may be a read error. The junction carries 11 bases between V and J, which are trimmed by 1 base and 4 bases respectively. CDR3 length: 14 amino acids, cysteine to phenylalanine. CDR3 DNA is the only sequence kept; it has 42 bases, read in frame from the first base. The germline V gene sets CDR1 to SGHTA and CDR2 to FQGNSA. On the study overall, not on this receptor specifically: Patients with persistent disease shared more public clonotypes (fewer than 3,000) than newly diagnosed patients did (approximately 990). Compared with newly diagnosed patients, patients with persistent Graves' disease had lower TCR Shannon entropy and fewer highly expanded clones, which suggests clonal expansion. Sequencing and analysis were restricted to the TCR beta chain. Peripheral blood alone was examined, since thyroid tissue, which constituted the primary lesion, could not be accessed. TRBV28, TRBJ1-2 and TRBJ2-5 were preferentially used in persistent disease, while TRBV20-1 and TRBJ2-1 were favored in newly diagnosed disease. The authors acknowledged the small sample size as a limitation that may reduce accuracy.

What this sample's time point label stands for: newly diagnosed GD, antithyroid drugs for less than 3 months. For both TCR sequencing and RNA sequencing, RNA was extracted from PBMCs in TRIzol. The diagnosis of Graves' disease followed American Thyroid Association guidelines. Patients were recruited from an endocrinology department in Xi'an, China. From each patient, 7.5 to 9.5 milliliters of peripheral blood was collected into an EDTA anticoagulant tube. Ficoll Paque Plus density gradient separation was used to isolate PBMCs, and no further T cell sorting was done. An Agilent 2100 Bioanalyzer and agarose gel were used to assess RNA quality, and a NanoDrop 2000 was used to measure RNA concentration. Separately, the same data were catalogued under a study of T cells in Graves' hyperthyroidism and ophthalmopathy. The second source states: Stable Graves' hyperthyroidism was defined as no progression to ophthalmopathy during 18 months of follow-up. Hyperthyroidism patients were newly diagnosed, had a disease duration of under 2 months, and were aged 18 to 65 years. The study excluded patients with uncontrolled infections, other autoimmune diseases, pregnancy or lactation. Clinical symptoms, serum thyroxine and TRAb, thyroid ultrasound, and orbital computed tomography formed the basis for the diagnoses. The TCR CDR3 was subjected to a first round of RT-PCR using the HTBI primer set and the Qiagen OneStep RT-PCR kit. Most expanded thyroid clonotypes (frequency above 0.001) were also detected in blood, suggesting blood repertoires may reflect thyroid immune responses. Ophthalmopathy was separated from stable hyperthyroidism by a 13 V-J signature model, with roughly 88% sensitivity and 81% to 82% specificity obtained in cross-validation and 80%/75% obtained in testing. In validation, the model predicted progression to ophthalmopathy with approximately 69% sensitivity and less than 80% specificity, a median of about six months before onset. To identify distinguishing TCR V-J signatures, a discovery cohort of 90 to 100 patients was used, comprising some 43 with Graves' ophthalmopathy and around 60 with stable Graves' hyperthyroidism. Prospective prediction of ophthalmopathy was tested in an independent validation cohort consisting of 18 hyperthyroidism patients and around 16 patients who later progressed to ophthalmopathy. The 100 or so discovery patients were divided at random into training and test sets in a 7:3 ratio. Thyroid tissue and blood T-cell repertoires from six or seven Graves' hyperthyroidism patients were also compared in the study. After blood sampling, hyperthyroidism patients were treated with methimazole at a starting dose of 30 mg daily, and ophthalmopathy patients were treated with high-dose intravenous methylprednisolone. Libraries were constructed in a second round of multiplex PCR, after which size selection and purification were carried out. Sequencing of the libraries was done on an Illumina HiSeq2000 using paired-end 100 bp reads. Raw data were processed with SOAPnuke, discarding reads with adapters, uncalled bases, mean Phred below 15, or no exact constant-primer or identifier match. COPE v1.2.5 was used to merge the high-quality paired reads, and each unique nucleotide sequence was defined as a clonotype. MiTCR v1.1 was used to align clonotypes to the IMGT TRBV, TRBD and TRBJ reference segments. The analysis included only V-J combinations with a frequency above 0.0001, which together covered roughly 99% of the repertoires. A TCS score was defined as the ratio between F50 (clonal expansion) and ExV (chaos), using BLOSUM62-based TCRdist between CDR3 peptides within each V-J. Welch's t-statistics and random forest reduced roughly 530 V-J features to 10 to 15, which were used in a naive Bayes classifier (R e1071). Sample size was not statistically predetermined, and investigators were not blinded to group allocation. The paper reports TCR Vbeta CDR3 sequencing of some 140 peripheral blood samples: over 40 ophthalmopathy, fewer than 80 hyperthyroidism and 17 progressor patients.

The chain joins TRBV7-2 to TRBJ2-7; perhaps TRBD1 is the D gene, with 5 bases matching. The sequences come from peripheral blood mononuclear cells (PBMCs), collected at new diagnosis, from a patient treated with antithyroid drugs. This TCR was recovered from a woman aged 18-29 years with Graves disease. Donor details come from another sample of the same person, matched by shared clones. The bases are TGTACCAGCAGCTTAGGGCCAGGGCAGTACGAGCAGTACTTC. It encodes CTSSLGPGQYEQYF. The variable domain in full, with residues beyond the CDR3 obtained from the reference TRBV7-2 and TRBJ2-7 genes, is GAGVSQSPSNKVTEKGKDVELRCDPISGHTALYWYRQSLGQGLEFLIYFQGNSAPDKSGLPSDRFSAERTGGSVSTLTIQRTQQEDSAVYLCTSSLGPGQYEQYFGPGTRLTVT.